The clone carrying this T cell receptor (beta chain) was detected a few times. Its cognate antigen is unknown. The CDR3 is 15 amino acids. Per germline, CDR1 SNHLY and CDR2 FYNNEI. V lost 6 bases to trimming and J lost 5 bases, with 14 bases between them. The data stem from a study of radiation and T cells in renal cell carcinoma. Time point here: blood 4 weeks post-SBRT, at nephrectomy. Indicated treatment: 15 Gy SBRT to primary tumor, nephrectomy 4 weeks later. Nephrectomy followed 15 Gy stereotactic body radiation by 4 weeks. Study observations and caveats: Baseline intratumoral clonotype presence is unknown without pretreatment biopsies.

Assay used: immunoSEQ multiplex PCR; TCRdb lists only in-frame clones, some missing. The data contain fewer than 200,000 clones, roughly nine tenths of them singletons. This rearrangement joins TRBV2 to TRBJ1-6; D remains ambiguous. The receptor was isolated from a woman aged 45-60 years with renal cell carcinoma. This material consisted of blood, taken from a patient whose treatment included radiotherapy and nephrectomy. The DNA of the CDR3 is TGTGCCAGCAGCTCGAGGGCTGGGGATAATTCACCCCTCCACTTT. Translating gives CASSSRAGDNSPLHF.